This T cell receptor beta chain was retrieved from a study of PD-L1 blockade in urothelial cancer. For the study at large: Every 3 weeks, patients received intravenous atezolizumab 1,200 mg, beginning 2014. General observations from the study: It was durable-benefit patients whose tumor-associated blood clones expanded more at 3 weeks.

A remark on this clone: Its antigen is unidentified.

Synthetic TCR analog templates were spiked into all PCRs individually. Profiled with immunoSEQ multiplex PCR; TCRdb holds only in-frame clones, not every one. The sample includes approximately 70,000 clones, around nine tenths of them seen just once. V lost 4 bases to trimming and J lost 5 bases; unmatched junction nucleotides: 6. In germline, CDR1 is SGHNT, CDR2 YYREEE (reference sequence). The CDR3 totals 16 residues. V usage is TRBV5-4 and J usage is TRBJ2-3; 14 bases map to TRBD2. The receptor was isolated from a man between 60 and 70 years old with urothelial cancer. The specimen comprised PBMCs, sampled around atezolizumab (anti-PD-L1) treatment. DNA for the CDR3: TGTGCCAGCAGCGGGGGACTAGCGGGAGTAATAGATACGCAGTATTTT. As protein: CASSGGLAGVIDTQYF.